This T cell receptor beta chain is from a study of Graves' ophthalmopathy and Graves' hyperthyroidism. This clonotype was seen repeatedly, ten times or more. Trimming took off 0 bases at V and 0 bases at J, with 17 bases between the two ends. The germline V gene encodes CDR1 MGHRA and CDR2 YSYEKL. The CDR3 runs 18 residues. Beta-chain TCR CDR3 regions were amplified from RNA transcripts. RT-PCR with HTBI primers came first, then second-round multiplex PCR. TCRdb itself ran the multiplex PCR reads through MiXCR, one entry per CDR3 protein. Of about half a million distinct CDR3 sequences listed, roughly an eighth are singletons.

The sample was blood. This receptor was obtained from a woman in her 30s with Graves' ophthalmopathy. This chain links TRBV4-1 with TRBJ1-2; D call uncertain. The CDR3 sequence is CASSQDIAVRSTNYGYTF. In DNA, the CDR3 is TGCGCCAGCAGCCAAGACATTGCGGTCAGAAGTACTAACTATGGCTACACCTTC.